A selection of T cell receptor beta chains follows, all from one sample in a study of a mutant IDH1 vaccine in newly diagnosed glioma. No antigen is known for these receptors. Method: immunoSEQ multiplex PCR; TCRdb's copy keeps in-frame clones and lacks some. The top ten hold approximately 7.1% of the sample, which has 30,000 to 40,000 clones, roughly four fifths seen once. Material: PBMCs, obtained from a glioma patient whose treatment included an IDH1 peptide vaccine. The receptors were gathered from a young woman with glioma. Both conserved end residues are part of each CDR3. A D gene is named only where the DNA matches it firmly. Some rows mark clone size as missing; the rest say once, few, many or name a class of expanded clone.

TRBV15	.	TRBD1	TRBJ1-2	CATSSYSTGVGGYTF	TGTGCCACCAGCTCATACTCGACAGGGGTTGGTGGCTACACCTTC
TRBV4-1	.	.	TRBJ2-1	CASSLGPPRGNEQFF	TGCGCCAGCAGCCTTGGGCCTCCCCGGGGCAATGAGCAGTTCTTC
TRBV6-5	.	.	TRBJ1-1	CASSYSSTGNTEAFF	TGTGCCAGCAGTTACTCATCTACGGGGAACACTGAAGCTTTCTTT
TRBV25-1	.	TRBD2	TRBJ2-5	CASSDPGREIGMETQYF	TGTGCCAGCAGTGATCCCGGGCGGGAGATAGGGATGGAGACCCAGTACTTC
TRBV18	.	.	TRBJ1-2	CASSPNWGTANYGYTF	TGTGCCAGCTCACCAAACTGGGGGACGGCTAACTATGGCTACACCTTC
TRBV10-3	.	TRBD2	TRBJ2-1	CAISTSGRATNEQFF	TGTGCCATCAGTACTAGCGGGAGGGCCACGAATGAGCAGTTCTTC
TRBV18	.	.	TRBJ1-6	CASSPTGERIGSPLHF	TGTGCCAGCTCACCAACGGGGGAACGGATAGGATCACCCCTCCACTTT
TRBV5-1	.	.	TRBJ1-2	CASSLGAGRHYGYTF	TGCGCCAGCAGCTTGGGAGCAGGGAGACACTATGGCTACACCTTC
TRBV4-1	.	.	TRBJ2-3	CASSREEQGGTQYF	TGCGCCAGCAGCCGAGAAGAACAGGGCGGTACGCAGTATTTT
TRBV18	.	TRBD1	TRBJ2-5	CASSPPRGQPPYF	TGTGCCAGCTCACCACCCCGGGGACAGCCCCCGTACTTC
TRBV13	.	TRBD1	TRBJ1-1	CASSPRTGGSEAFF	TGTGCCAGCAGCCCGCGGACAGGAGGGTCTGAAGCTTTCTTT
TRBV5-1	few	.	TRBJ1-1	CASSLMENTEAFF	TGCGCCAGCAGCTTGATGGAGAACACTGAAGCTTTCTTT
TRBV6-7	.	TRBD1	TRBJ1-4	CASSSNGTGGEKLFF	TGTGCCAGCAGTTCCAACGGGACAGGGGGTGAAAAACTGTTTTTT
TRBV30	.	.	TRBJ2-5	CAWSVRFQETQYF	TGTGCCTGGAGTGTACGCTTCCAAGAGACCCAGTACTTC
TRBV5-6	.	.	TRBJ2-7	CASSPGPATYEQYF	TGTGCCAGCAGCCCCGGGCCAGCGACCTACGAGCAGTACTTC
TRBV12-2	.	.	TRBJ1-4	CASRLGQGDEKLFF	TGTGCAAGTCGCTTGGGACAGGGAGACGAAAAACTGTTTTTT
TRBV7-9	.	.	TRBJ2-7	CASSTSGTATYEQYF	TGTGCCAGCAGCACCTCCGGGACCGCGACCTACGAGCAGTACTTC
TRBV28	.	TRBD1	TRBJ2-7	CASSGGDRDGNEQYF	TGTGCCAGCAGTGGCGGGGACAGGGATGGTAACGAGCAGTACTTC
TRBV10-3	.	.	TRBJ2-2	CATLQQGGNTGELFF	TGTGCCACGCTTCAACAGGGAGGGAACACCGGGGAGCTGTTTTTT
TRBV7-9	.	.	TRBJ1-1	CASSLEVGVAEAFF	TGTGCCAGCAGCTTAGAGGTCGGTGTGGCTGAAGCTTTCTTT
TRBV7-9	.	.	TRBJ2-2	CASTSPSRAATGELFF	TGTGCCAGCACCTCACCCTCCCGGGCAGCCACCGGGGAGCTGTTTTTT
TRBV5-4	.	TRBD1	TRBJ1-2	CASSLEGTGLGYTF	TGTGCCAGCAGCTTGGAGGGGACAGGGCTTGGCTACACCTTC
TRBV14	.	.	TRBJ2-1	CASSQYRGGLWDEQFF	TGTGCCAGCAGCCAATATAGAGGGGGTTTGTGGGATGAGCAGTTCTTC
TRBV2	.	.	TRBJ2-7	CASSRRAAQFTPKGYEQYF	TGTGCCAGCAGTAGGAGGGCAGCTCAATTTACACCCAAGGGCTACGAGCAGTACTTC
TRBV28	.	.	TRBJ1-4	CASSFGQANEKLFF	TGTGCCAGCAGTTTCGGTCAGGCTAATGAAAAACTGTTTTTT